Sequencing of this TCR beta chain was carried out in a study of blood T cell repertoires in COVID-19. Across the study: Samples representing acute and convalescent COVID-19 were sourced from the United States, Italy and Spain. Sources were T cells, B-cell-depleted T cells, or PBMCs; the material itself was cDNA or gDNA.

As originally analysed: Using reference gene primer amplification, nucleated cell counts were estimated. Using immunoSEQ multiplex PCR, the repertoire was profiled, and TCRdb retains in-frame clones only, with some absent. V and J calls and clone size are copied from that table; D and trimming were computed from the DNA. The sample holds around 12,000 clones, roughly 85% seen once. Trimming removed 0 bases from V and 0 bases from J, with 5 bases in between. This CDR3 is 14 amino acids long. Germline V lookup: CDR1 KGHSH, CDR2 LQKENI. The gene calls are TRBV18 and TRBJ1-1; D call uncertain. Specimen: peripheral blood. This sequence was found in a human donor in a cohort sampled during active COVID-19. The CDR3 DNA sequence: TGTGCCAGCTCACCACCGAGCTTGAACACTGAAGCTTTCTTT. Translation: CASSPPSLNTEAFF.